Described below is a single TCR beta chain sequence and its context. The clone's antigen remains unknown. A read error may explain this, as a much larger clone is one base away. The sample comes from a study of breast tumors, draining lymph nodes, adjacent tissues (dated by TCRdb to the mid-2010s). Regarding the research as a whole: The study compared TCR beta repertoires across tumor, adjacent nontumor tissue and axillary lymph nodes from breast cancer patients. The study aimed to assess the relationships and possible T-cell exchange between tumor, surrounding tissue and draining lymph node repertoires in human breast cancer.

Based on the germline V gene, the CDR1 and CDR2 sequences are SGHVS and FNYEAQ. V lost 10 bases and J lost 7 bases; the stretch between them is 13 bases long. The CDR3 holds 11 amino acids from the cysteine to the phenylalanine. Solely the CDR3 DNA is kept, with 33 bases framed from the first base. Sequencing was carried out with an Illumina HiSeq 2000. Multiplex PCR amplification was used to generate the TCR beta chain libraries. High-throughput sequencing was used to analyze the amplified TCR beta chain products. TCRdb trimmed public reads at Q25 via fastp, called clones via MiXCR and kept in-frame beta chains. Each record represents a unique CDR3 protein, reported with the most common genes and DNA among its rows. For this sample there are 150,000 to 200,000 distinct CDR3 sequences; roughly a third appear just once. Around 4% of the sample lies in the top ten. Lymph node samples came from the axillary draining lymph nodes of breast cancer patients.

The paper's findings and limits, for the study overall: The data were considered consistent with the idea that most tumor T cells come from the lymph node and then expand in tumor tissue. Tumor and nontumor tissue repertoires were found to be significantly more similar in luminal-like than in basal-like breast cancer. Rather than being directly demonstrated, the conclusion that tumor T cells originate in lymph nodes was presented as consistent with a hypothesis. T-cell repertoire diversity in tumors was found to be lower than in lymph nodes but higher than in nontumor tissue, and preferential V and J gene usage was observed.

This sequence uses TRBV7-6 and TRBJ2-5; no D segment can be confidently identified. What was sequenced was axillary lymph node tissue. The receptor was isolated from a female donor with breast cancer. Some clones in this sample may be carry-over from other donors' samples. The DNA sequence reads TGTGCCAACACCGATGGTGTGACCCAGTACTTC. The resulting protein is CANTDGVTQYF.